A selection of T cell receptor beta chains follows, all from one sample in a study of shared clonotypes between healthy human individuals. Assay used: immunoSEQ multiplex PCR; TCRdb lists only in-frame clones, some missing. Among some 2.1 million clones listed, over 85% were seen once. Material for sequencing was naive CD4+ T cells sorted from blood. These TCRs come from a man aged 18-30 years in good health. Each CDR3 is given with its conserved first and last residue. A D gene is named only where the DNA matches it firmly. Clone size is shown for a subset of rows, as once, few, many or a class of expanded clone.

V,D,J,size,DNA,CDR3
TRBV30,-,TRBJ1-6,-,TGTGCCTGGAGCTTACGGGACGCAGATAATTCACCCCTCCACTTT,CAWSLRDADNSPLHF
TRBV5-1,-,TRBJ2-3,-,TGCGCCAGCAGCCTGGAGGGGGTTGCAGATACGCAGTATTTT,CASSLEGVADTQYF
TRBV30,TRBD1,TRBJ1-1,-,TGTGCCTGGACCCAAGGAGACAGGGGGGGGATGAACACTGAAGCTTTCTTT,CAWTQGDRGGMNTEAFF
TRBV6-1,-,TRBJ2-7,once,TGTGCCAGCAGTGGGACCTCGGGAGAGCAGTACTTC,CASSGTSGEQYF
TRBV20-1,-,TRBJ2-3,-,TGCAGTGCTATTGGTGTAGATACGCAGTATTTT,CSAIGVDTQYF
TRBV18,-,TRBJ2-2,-,TGTGCCAGCTCACCATCGAGTAGTTCCGGGGAGCTGTTTTTT,CASSPSSSSGELFF
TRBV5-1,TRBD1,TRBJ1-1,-,TGCGCCAGCAGCTTGATCGGACAGGGTACCACTGAAGCTTTCTTT,CASSLIGQGTTEAFF
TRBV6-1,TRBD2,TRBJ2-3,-,TGTGCCAGCAGTGAAATGGTGAGGGTCGTTAGCGGGGTAGAGGGAAGCAGCACAGATACGCAGTATTTT,CASSEMVRVVSGVEGSSTDTQYF
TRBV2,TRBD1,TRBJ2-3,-,TGTGCCAGCAGGGGGGACAGGGACACAGATACGCAGTATTTT,CASRGDRDTDTQYF
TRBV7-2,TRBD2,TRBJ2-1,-,TGTGCCAGCAGCTTGGGACTAGCGGGAGGGCTTTGGAATGAGCAGTTCTTC,CASSLGLAGGLWNEQFF
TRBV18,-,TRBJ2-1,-,TGTGCCAGCTCACCCGGGACCGGAGCTAGGGGTTCCAATGAGCAGTTCTTC,CASSPGTGARGSNEQFF
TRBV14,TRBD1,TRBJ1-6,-,TGTGCCAGCAGCCTAGGACCGGGACAGGGGGATTCACCCCTCCACTTT,CASSLGPGQGDSPLHF
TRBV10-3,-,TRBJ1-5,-,TGTGCCATCAGTGAAGGCGAAGGATCCAATCAGCCCCAGCATTTT,CAISEGEGSNQPQHF
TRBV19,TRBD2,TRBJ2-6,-,TGTGCCAGTAGGACTAGCGGGAGCGTCTCTGGGGCCAACGTCCTGACTTTC,CASRTSGSVSGANVLTF
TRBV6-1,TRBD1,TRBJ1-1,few,TGTGCCAGTAGAGAAGTAGGGGGCGCAGGGACTGAAGCTTTCTTT,CASREVGGAGTEAFF
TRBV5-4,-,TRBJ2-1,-,TGTGCCAGCAGCTTAGGCGGGGGCGGGCGGACCTACAATGAGCAGTTCTTC,CASSLGGGGRTYNEQFF
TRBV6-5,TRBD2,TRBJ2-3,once,TGTGCCAGCAGTTACTCGGGGACTAACACAGATACGCAGTATTTT,CASSYSGTNTDTQYF
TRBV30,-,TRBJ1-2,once,TGTGCCTGGAGTGTAAACAGGGTATCGGGCGGCTACACCTTC,CAWSVNRVSGGYTF
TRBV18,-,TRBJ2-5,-,TGTGCCAGCTCACGTACGGACCAAGAGACCCAGTACTTC,CASSRTDQETQYF
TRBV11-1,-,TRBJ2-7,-,TGTGCCAGCAGCCGTGGGTGGGTAAAGCAGTACTTC,CASSRGWVKQYF
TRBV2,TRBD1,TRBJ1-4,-,TGTGCCAGCAGTGCGGATAAGGGGACAGGGAATGAAAAACTGTTTTTT,CASSADKGTGNEKLFF
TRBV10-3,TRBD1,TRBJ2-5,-,TGTGCCATCAGCGCAGGGACAGGGGGTACGGAGACCCAGTACTTC,CAISAGTGGTETQYF
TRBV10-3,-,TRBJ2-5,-,TGTGCCATCAGCCAAGGGGGAGTCGGGGAGACCCAGTACTTC,CAISQGGVGETQYF
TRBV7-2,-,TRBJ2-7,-,TGTGCCAGCAGTTCTGGACAGAAGGGCTACGAGCAGTACTTC,CASSSGQKGYEQYF
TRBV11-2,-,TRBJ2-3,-,TGTGCCAGCAGCTTATTGAGGGGCGGCACAGATACGCAGTATTTT,CASSLLRGGTDTQYF
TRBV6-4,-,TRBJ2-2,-,TGTGCCAGCAGCGAACAGGGTCCGAACACCGGGGAGCTGTTTTTT,CASSEQGPNTGELFF
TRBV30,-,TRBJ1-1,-,TGTGCCTGGAGTCAGCCCAACATGAGAGAAGCTTTCTTT,CAWSQPNMREAFF
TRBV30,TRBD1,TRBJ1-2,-,TGTGCCTGGAGTACCCATCCCGGGACAGCCTATGGCTACACCTTC,CAWSTHPGTAYGYTF
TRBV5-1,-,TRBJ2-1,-,TGCGCCAGCAGCTTGGATTTCCCAGGGGAGGTTGAGCAGTTCTTC,CASSLDFPGEVEQFF
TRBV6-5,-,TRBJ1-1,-,TGTGCCAGCAGTTACTCAGGCCGGTGGACTGAAGCTTTCTTT,CASSYSGRWTEAFF
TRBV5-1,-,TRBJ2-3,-,TGCGCCAGCAGCTCGGGGACCCCGCGGACGGATACGCAGTATTTT,CASSSGTPRTDTQYF
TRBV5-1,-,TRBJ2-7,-,TGCGCCAGCAGCTTGATCGGTTCCTACGAGCAGTACTTC,CASSLIGSYEQYF
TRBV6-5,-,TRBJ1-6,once,TGTGCCAGCAGAGGGTGGGCTGATCGAAATTCACCCCTCCACTTT,CASRGWADRNSPLHF
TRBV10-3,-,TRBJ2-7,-,TGTGCCATCACTAGGGACTCGCTTGCCTACGAGCAGTACTTC,CAITRDSLAYEQYF
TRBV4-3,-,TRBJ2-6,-,TGCGCCAGCAGCCAAGGACCGGATCCCTTCTCTGGGGCCAACGTCCTGACTTTC,CASSQGPDPFSGANVLTF
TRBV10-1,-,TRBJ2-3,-,TGCGCCAGCAGTGGGGACCCCCCCACAGATACGCAGTATTTT,CASSGDPPTDTQYF
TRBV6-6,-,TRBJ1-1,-,TGTGCCAGCTGGGGACAAAACACTGAAGCTTTCTTT,CASWGQNTEAFF
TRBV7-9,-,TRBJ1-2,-,TGTGCCAGCAGCCCTGTAGGAGGGTGGCATGGCTACACCTTC,CASSPVGGWHGYTF
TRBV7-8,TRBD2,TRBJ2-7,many,TGTGCCAGCAGCTTAGCGGCCGGGACTAGCGGGAGAGGGGTTGAGCAGTACTTC,CASSLAAGTSGRGVEQYF
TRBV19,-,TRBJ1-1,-,TGTGCCAGTAGTATGGGCAGGGAAAAAACTGAAGCTTTCTTT,CASSMGREKTEAFF
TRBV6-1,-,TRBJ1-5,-,TGTGCCAGCAGTGTGCCGTTGGGGGCGGTGGGGCAGCCCCAGCATTTT,CASSVPLGAVGQPQHF
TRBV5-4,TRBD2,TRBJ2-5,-,TGTGCCAGCAGCCTCGGGACTAGCGGGGGGCGGTACCAAGAGACCCAGTACTTC,CASSLGTSGGRYQETQYF
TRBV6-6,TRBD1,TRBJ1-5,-,TGTGCCAGCAGATTCCCGGGACAGGAGAATCAGCCCCAGCATTTT,CASRFPGQENQPQHF
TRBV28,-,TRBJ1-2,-,TGTGCCAGCAGAAAAGGGACAAGGGGAAACTATGGCTACACCTTC,CASRKGTRGNYGYTF
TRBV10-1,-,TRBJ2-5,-,TGCGCCAGCAGTGAGTCCGGGGCAGGGGGGGCCCAGTACTTC,CASSESGAGGAQYF
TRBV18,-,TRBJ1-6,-,TGTGCCAGCTCACCGGGACTGCCGAGCTCCTATAATTCACCCCTCCACTTT,CASSPGLPSSYNSPLHF
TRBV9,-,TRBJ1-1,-,TGTGCCAGCAGCGTAGGTTGGGTTGTGGGGAGCACTGAAGCTTTCTTT,CASSVGWVVGSTEAFF
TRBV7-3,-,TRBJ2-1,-,TGTGCCAGCAGCTTAGAACAGGGCCACAATGAGCAGTTCTTC,CASSLEQGHNEQFF
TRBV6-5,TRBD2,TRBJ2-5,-,TGTGCCAGCAGTTCGACGAGGGCGGGGGGCCAAGAGACCCAGTACTTC,CASSSTRAGGQETQYF
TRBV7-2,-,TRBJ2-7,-,TGTGCCAGCAGCTTAGATCGAGGACAGTACGAGCAGTACTTC,CASSLDRGQYEQYF
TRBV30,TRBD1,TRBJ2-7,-,TGTGCCTGTAGGGGACAGGGGATTGAGGAGCAGTACTTC,CACRGQGIEEQYF
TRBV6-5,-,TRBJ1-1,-,TGTGCCAGCAGTTATACCAGGACGGGAAACACTGAAGCTTTCTTT,CASSYTRTGNTEAFF
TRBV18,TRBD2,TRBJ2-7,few,TGTGCCAGCTCAACTGGACTAGCGGGAAACGAGCAGTACTTC,CASSTGLAGNEQYF
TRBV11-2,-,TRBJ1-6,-,TGTGCCAGCAGCCCCACCCTGACAGGCCGTCGTTCACCCCTCCACTTT,CASSPTLTGRRSPLHF
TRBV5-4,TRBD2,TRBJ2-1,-,TGTGCCAGCAGAGAAACTAGCGGCCACTCCTACAATGAGCAGTTCTTC,CASRETSGHSYNEQFF